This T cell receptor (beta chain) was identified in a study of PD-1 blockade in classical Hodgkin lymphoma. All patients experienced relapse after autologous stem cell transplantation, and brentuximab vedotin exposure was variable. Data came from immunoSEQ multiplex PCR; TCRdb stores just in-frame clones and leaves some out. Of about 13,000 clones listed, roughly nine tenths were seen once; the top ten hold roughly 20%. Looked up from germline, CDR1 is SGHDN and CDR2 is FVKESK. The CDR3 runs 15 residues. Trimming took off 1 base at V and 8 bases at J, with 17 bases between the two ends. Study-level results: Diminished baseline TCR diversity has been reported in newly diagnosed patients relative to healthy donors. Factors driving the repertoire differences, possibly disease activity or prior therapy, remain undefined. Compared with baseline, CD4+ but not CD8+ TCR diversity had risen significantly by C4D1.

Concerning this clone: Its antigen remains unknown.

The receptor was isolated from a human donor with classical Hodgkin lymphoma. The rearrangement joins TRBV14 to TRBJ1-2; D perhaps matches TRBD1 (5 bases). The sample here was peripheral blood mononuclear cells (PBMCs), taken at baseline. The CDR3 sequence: CASSQAGTPRGGYTF. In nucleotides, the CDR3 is TGTGCCAGCAGCCAAGCCGGGACCCCACGCGGGGGCTACACCTTC. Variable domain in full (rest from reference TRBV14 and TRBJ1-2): EAGVTQFPSHSVIEKGQTVTLRCDPISGHDNLYWYRRVMGKEIKFLLHFVKESKQDESGMPNNRFLAERTGGTYSTLKVQPAELEDSGVYFCASSQAGTPRGGYTFGSGTRLTVV.